This T cell receptor beta chain is drawn from a study of T-cell memory formation after mild COVID-19. TCRdb reprocessed the 5' RACE reads with MiXCR, giving one entry per CDR3 protein. The sample records about 90,000 distinct CDR3 sequences, more than 10% being singletons. Germline V CDR1 and CDR2: SGHTA, FQGTGA. Trimming cost V 5 bases and J 1 base, with 11 bases left between them. The CDR3 is 15 residues long. This clonotype was seen a few times. The chain links TRBV7-3 to TRBJ2-2; a weak D match, TRBD1 (6 bases). Sequenced sample: PBMCs or a T cell subset sorted from them (not recorded which). This receptor was taken from an adult woman who had mild COVID-19 (a few samples of this study predate the infection). Cell type and time point are not known. The CDR3 nucleotides are TGTGCCAGCAGCATGAGACAGGAGAACACCGGGGAGCTGTTTTTT. Translation gives CASSMRQENTGELFF.